The sequence of this T cell receptor (beta chain) was determined in a study of CD8 T cells in ankylosing spondylitis. Notes on the study in general: From matched ankylosing spondylitis synovial fluid, disease-linked clones were reportedly recovered at significantly enriched levels. Clones linked to disease, bearing a CD8+ phenotype, were relatively rare in peripheral blood.

MiXCR, applied by TCRdb to the 5' RACE reads, yields one record per CDR3 protein. Here the sample spans approximately 250,000 distinct CDR3 sequences, less than 9.5% being singletons. This clonotype was seen repeatedly, ten times or more. Its target is not known. The V gene lost 4 bases and the J gene lost 1 base, with 14 bases spanning the gap. Germline V lookup: CDR1 SGHNT, CDR2 YYREEE (reference sequence). The CDR3 is 15 amino acids. V gene TRBV5-4 combines with J gene TRBJ1-1; D call uncertain. The origin of this receptor is a female donor with ankylosing spondylitis or in good health (not recorded which). The sample consisted of blood, either unsorted or a sorted T cell fraction (not recorded which). The CDR3 here is CASSHLHVQNTEAFF. In DNA, the CDR3 is TGTGCCAGCAGCCACCTACACGTACAGAACACTGAAGCTTTCTTT.